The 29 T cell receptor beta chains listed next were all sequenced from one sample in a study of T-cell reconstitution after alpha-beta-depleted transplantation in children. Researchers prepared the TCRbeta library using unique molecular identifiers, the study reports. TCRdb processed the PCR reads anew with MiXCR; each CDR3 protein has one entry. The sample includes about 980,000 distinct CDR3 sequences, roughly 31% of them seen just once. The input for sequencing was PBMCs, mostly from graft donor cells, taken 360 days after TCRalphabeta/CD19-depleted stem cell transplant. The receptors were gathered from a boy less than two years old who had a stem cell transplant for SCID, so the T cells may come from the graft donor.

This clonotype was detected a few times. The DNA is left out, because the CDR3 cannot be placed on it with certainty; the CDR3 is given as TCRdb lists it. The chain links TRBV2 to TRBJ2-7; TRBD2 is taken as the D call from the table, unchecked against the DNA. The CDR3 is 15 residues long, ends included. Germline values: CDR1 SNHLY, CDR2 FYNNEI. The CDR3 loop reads CASSTSGSPSYEQYF.

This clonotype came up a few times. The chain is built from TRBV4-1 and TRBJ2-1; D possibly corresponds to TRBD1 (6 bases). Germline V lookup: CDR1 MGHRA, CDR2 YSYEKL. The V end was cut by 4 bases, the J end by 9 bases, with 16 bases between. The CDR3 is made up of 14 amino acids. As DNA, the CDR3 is TGCGCCAGCAGCCGGTCCGGGACAACCGGTGAGCAGTTCTTC. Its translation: CASSRSGTTGEQFF.

The CDR3 DNA sequence: TGTGCCAGCAGCCCTGTAGCGGACTACGAGCAGTACTTC. It encodes CASSPVADYEQYF. The chain has TRBV7-9 and TRBJ2-7; D may be TRBD2 (6 bases). CDR3 length equals 13 residues. CDR1 SEHNR and CDR2 FQNEAQ come from the germline V gene (reference sequence). Trimming took 5 bases from V and 3 from J, leaving 11 bases between them.

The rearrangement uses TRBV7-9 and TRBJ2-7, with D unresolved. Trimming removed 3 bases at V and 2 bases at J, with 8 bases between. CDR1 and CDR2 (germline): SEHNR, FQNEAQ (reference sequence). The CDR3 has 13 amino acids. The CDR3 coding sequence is TGTGCCAGCAGCTTCTCTGACACCTACGAGCAGTACTTC. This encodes CASSFSDTYEQYF.

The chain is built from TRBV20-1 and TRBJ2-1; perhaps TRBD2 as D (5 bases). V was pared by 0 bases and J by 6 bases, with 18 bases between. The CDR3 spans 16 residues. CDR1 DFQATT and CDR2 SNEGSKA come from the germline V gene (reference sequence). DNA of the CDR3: TGCAGTGCTAGAGATCAGGCTAGCCCGGCCCTCAATGAGCAGTTCTTC. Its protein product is CSARDQASPALNEQFF.

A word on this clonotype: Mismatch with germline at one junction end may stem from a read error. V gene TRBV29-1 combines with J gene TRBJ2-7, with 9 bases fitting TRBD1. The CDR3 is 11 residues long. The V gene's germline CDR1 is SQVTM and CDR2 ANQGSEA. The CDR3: CSVPLGTGIRF. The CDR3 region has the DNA TGCAGCGTCCCGCTTGGGACAGGGATACGCTTC.

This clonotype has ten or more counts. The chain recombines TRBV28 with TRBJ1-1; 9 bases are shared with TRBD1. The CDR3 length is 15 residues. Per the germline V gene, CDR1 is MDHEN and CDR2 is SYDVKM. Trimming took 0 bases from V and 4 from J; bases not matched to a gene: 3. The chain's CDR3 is CASSLWGTGSTEAFF. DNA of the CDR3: TGTGCCAGCAGTTTATGGGGGACAGGGTCCACTGAAGCTTTCTTT. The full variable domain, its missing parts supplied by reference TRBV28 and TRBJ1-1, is DVKVTQSSRYLVKRTGEKVFLECVQDMDHENMFWYRQDPGLGLRLIYFSYDVKMKEKGDIPEGYSVSREKKERFSLILESASTNQTSMYLCASSLWGTGSTEAFFGQGTRLTVV.

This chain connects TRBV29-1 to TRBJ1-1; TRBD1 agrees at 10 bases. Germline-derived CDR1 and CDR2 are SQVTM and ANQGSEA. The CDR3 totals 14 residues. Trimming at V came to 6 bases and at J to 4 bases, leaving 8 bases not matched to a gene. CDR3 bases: TGCAGCGTCCTCCGACAGGGGGCAGGCACTGAAGCTTTCTTT. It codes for CSVLRQGAGTEAFF.

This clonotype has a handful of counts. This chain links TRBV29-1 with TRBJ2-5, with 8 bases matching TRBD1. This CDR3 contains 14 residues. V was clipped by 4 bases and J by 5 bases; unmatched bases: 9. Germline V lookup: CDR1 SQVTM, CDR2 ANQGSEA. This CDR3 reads CSVGGARGLETQYF. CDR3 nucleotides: TGCAGCGTTGGAGGGGCCAGGGGGCTGGAGACCCAGTACTTC.

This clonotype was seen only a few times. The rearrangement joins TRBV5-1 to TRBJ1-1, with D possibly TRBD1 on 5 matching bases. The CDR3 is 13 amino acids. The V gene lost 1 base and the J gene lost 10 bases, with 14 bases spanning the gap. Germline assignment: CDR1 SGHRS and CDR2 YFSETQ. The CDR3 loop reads CASSLWGYLGAFF. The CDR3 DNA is TGCGCCAGCAGCTTGTGGGGCTATCTGGGAGCTTTCTTT.

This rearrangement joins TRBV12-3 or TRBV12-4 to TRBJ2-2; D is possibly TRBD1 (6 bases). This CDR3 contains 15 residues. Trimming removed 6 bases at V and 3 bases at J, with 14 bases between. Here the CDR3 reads CASSPQGAHTGELFF. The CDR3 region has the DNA TGTGCCAGCAGCCCACAGGGAGCGCACACCGGGGAGCTGTTTTTT.

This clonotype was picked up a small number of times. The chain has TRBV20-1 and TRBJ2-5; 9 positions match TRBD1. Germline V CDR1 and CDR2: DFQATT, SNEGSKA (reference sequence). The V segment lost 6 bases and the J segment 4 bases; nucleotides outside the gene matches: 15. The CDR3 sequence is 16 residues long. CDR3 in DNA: TGCAGTGCGTGTAGTGGGACAGGGTATGGCGGAGAGACCCAGTACTTC. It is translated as CSACSGTGYGGETQYF.

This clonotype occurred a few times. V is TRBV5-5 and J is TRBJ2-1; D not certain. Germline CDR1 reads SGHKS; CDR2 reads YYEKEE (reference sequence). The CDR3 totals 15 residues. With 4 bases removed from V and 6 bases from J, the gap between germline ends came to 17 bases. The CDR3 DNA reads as TGTGCCAGCAGCGCGCATACCCCCAAAATCAATGAGCAGTTCTTC. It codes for CASSAHTPKINEQFF.

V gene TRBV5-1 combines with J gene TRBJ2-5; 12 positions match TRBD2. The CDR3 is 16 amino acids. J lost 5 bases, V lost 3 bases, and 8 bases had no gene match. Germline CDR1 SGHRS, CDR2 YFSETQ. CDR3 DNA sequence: TGCGCCAGCAGCTCCGGACTAGCGGGGTCTGGGGAGACCCAGTACTTC. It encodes CASSSGLAGSGETQYF.

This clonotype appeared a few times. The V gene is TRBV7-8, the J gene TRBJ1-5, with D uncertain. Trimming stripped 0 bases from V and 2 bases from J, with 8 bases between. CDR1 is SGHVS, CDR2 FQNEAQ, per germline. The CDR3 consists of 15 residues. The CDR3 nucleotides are TGTGCCAGCAGCTTAGCGCTAGTTGGCAATCAGCCCCAGCATTTT. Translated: CASSLALVGNQPQHF.

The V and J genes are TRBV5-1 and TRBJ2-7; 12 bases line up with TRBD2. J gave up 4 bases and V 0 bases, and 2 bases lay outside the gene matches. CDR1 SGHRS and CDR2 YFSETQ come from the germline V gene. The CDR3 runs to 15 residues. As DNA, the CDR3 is TGCGCCAGCAGCTTGGGAGGGACTAGCGGGTACGAGCAGTACTTC. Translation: CASSLGGTSGYEQYF.

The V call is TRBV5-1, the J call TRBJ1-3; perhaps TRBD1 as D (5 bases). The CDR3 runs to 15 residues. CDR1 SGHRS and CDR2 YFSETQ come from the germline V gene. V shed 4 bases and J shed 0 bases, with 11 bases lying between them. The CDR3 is CASSTDTTSGNTIYF. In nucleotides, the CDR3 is TGCGCCAGCAGCACGGACACCACCTCTGGAAACACCATATATTTT.

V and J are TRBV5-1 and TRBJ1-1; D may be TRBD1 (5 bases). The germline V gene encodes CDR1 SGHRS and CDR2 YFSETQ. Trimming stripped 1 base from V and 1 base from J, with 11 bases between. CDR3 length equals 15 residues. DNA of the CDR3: TGCGCCAGCAGCTTGTCACCGGGGGGGAACACTGAAGCTTTCTTT. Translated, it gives CASSLSPGGNTEAFF.

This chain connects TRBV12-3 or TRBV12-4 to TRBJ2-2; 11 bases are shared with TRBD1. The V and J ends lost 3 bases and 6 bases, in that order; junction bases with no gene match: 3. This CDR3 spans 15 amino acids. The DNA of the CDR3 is TGTGCCAGCAGTTTGTGGGACAGGGGGTCCGGGGAGCTGTTTTTT. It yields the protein CASSLWDRGSGELFF.

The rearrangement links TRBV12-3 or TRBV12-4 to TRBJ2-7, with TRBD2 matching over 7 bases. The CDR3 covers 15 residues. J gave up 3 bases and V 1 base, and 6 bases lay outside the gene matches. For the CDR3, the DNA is TGTGCCAGCAGTTTAGGGGGGGGGAGGATCTACGAGCAGTACTTC. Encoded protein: CASSLGGGRIYEQYF.

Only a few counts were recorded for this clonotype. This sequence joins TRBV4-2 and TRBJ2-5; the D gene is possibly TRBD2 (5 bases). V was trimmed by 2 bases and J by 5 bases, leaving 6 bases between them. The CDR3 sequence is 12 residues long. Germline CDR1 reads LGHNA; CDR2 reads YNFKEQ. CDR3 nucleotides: TGTGCCAGCAGCCAACCGGGGGAGACCCAGTACTTC. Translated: CASSQPGETQYF.

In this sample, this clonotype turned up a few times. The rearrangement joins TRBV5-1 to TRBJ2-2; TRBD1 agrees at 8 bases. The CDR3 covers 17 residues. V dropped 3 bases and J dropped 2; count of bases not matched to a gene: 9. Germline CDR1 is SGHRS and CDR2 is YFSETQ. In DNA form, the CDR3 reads TGCGCCAGCAGCTCGGACTGGACAGGGTTTAACACCGGGGAGCTGTTTTTT. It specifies CASSSDWTGFNTGELFF. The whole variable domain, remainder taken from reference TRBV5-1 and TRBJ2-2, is KAGVTQTPRYLIKTRGQQVTLSCSPISGHRSVSWYQQTPGQGLQFLFEYFSETQRNKGNFPGRFSGRQFSNSRSEMNVSTLELGDSALYLCASSSDWTGFNTGELFFGEGSRLTVL.

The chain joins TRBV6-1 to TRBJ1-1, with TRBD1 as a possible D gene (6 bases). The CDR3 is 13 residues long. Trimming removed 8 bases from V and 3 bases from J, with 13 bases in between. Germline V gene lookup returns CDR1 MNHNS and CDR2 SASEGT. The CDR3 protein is CASSFRGHTEAFF. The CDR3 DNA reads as TGTGCCAGCTCCTTCAGGGGCCACACTGAAGCTTTCTTT.

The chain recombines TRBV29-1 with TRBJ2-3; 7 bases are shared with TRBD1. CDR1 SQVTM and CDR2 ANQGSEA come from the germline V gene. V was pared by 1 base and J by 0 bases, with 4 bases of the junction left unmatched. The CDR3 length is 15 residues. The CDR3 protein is CSVEGETGSTDTQYF. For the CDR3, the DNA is TGCAGCGTTGAAGGGGAGACAGGGAGCACAGATACGCAGTATTTT.

In nucleotides, the CDR3 is TGTGCCAGCAGCCAAGATTGGGGACAGGTGATCAATGAGCAGTTCTTC. It translates to CASSQDWGQVINEQFF. The chain recombines TRBV4-2 with TRBJ2-1; TRBD1 agrees at 8 bases. This CDR3 has 16 residues. Germline values: CDR1 LGHNA, CDR2 YNFKEQ. V trimming: 0 bases; J trimming: 6 bases; junction bases outside the gene matches: 7.

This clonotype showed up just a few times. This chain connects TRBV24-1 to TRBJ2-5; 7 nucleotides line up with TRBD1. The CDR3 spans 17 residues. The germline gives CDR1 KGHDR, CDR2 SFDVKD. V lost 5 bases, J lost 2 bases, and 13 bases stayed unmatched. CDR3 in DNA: TGTGCCACCAGTGCCCCAAACAGGGGCTCAAATCAAGAGACCCAGTACTTC. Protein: CATSAPNRGSNQETQYF.

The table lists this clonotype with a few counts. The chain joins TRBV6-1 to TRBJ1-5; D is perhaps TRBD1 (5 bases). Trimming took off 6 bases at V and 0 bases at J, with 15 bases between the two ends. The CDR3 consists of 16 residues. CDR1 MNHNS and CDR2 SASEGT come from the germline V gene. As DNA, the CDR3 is TGTGCCAGCAGGAATCAAGGGGTAATTAGCAATCAGCCCCAGCATTTT. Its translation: CASRNQGVISNQPQHF.

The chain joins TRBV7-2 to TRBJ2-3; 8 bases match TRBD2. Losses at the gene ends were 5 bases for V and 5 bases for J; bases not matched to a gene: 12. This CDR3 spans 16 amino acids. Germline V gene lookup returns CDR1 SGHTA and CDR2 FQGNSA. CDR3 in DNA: TGTGCCAGCAGCCTTCTGCTCCCGGGGGGGCAAGATACGCAGTATTTT. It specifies CASSLLLPGGQDTQYF.

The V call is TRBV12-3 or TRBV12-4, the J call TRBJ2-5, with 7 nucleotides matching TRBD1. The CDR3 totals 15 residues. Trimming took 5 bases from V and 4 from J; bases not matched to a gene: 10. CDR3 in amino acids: CASSLRGSRGETQYF. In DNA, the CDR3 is TGTGCCAGCAGTCTCAGGGGGAGCCGTGGAGAGACCCAGTACTTC.